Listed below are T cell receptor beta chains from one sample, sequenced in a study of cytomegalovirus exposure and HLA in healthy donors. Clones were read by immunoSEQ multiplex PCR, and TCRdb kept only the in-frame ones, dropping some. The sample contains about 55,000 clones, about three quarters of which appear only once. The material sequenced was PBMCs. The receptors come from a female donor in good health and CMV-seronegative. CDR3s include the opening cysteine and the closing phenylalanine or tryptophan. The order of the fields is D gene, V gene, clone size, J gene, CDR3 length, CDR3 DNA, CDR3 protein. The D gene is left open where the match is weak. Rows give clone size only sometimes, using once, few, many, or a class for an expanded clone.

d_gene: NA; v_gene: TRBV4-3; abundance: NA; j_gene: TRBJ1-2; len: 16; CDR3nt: TGCGCCAGCAGCCAAGAGGAGGGCAGCCAGAACTATGGCTACACCTTC; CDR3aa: CASSQEEGSQNYGYTF
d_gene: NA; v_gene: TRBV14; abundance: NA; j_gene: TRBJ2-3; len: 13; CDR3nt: TGTGCCAGCAGCCAAGGCCCCCTAACTAGGCAGTATTTT; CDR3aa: CASSQGPLTRQYF
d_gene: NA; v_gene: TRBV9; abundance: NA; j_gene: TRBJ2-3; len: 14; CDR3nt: TGTGCCAGCAGCCCCCGGGGTAGCCTAGATACGCAGTATTTT; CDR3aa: CASSPRGSLDTQYF
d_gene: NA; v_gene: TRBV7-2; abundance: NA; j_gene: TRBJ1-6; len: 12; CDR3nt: TGTGCCAGCAGCTTACTTAATTCACCCCTCCACTTT; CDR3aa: CASSLLNSPLHF
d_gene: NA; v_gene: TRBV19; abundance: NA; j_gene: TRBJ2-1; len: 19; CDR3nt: TGTGCCAGTAGTATATTTGGATGGGTTAGCGGTTTCTCCAACAATGAGCAGTTCTTC; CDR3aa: CASSIFGWVSGFSNNEQFF
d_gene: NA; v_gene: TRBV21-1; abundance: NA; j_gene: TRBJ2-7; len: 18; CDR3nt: TGTGCCAGCAGCAAAGAACGTTCAGGGGCCCCGAGCTCCTACGAGCAGTACTTC; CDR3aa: CASSKERSGAPSSYEQYF
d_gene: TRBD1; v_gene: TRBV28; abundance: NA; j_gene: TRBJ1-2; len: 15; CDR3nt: TGTGCCAGCAGTTTAGTCCCTGACAGGGCCTATGGCTACACCTTC; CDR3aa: CASSLVPDRAYGYTF
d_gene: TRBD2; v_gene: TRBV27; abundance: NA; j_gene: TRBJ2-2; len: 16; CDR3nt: TGTGCCAGCAGTCTTTTAGCGGGAGCGTACACCGGGGAGCTGTTTTTT; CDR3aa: CASSLLAGAYTGELFF
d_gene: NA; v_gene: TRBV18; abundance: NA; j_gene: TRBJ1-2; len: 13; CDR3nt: TGTGCCAGCTCTCCCGGGACAAAATTTGGCTACACCTTC; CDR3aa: CASSPGTKFGYTF
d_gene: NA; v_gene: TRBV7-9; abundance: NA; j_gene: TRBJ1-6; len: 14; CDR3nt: TGTGCCAGCAGCGCCGGAGCAGGGAATTCACCCCTCCACTTT; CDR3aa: CASSAGAGNSPLHF
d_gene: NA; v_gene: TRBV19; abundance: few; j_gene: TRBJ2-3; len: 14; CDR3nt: TGTGCCAGTAGTCTTCTGGGCGGGGAAGATACGCAGTATTTT; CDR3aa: CASSLLGGEDTQYF
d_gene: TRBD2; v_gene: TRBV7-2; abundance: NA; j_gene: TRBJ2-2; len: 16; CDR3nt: TGTGCCAGCAGGTCCCGGGACGGGAGGGCCGTCGGGGAGCTGTTTTTT; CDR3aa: CASRSRDGRAVGELFF
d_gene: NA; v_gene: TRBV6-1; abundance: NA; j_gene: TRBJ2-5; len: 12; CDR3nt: TGTGCCAGCAGTCTAGTGGAAGAGACCCAGTACTTC; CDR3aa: CASSLVEETQYF
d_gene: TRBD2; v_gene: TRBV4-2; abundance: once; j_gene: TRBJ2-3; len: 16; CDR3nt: TGTGCCAGCAGCCAAGAACCAGCGGGAGTGGTGGATACGCAGTATTTT; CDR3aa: CASSQEPAGVVDTQYF
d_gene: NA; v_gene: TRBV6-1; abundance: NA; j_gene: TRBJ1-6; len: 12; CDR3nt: TGTGCCAGCAGGGAGGGGAGGACACCCCTCCACTTT; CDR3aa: CASREGRTPLHF
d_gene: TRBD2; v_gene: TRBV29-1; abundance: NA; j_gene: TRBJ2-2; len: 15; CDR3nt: TGCAGCGCCAGACTAGCGGGCGCCAACACCGGGGAGCTGTTTTTT; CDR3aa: CSARLAGANTGELFF
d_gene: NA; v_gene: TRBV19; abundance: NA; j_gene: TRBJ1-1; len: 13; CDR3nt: TGTGCCAGTCAGGGGATCGGAAACACTGAAGCTTTCTTT; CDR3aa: CASQGIGNTEAFF
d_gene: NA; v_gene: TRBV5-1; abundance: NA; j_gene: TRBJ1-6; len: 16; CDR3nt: TGCGCCAGCAGCTTGGAGTCGACGTCAGGGACATTTCGCCTCCACTTT; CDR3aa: CASSLESTSGTFRLHF
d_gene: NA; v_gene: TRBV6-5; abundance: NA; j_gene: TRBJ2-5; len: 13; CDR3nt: TGTGCCAGCAGTTACTCTTTCGGAGAGACCCAGTACTTC; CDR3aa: CASSYSFGETQYF
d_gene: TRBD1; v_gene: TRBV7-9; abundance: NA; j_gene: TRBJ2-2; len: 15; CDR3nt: TGTGCCAGCAGCTTGGGACAGAGTTTTACCGGGGAGCTGTTTTTT; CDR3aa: CASSLGQSFTGELFF
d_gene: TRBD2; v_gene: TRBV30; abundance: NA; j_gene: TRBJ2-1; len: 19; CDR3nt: TGTGCCTGGAGTGTACAGAGGACTAGCGGGAGTATAGACTACAATGAGCAGTTCTTC; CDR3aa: CAWSVQRTSGSIDYNEQFF
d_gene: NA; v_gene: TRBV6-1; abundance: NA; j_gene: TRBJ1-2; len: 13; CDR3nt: TGTGCCAGCAGTGAAGGTTACAGCAGAGCCCACACCTTC; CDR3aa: CASSEGYSRAHTF
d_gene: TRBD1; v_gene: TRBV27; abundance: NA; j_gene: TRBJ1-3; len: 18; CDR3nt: TGTGCCAGCAGTTTATCGAGAGGAGGGACAGCCTCTGGAAACACCATATATTTT; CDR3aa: CASSLSRGGTASGNTIYF
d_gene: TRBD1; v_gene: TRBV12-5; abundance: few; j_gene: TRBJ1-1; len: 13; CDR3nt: TGTGCTAGTGGTCCGGGACAGGGGACTGAAGCTTTCTTT; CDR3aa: CASGPGQGTEAFF
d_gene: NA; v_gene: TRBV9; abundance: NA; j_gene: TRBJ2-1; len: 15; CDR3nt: TGTGCCAGCAGCGTAGGGGGGGGCCCCCTCGATGAGCAGTTCTTC; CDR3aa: CASSVGGGPLDEQFF
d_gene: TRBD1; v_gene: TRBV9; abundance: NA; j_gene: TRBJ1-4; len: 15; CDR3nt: TGTGCCAGCAGCGTTGGGACAGGGGTTAATGAAAAACTGTTTTTT; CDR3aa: CASSVGTGVNEKLFF
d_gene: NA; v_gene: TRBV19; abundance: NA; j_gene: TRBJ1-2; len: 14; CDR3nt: TGTGCCAGTAGTCTTGGGGCGACAAACTATGGCTACACCTTC; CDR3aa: CASSLGATNYGYTF
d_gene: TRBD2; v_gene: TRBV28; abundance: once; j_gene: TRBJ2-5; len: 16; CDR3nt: TGTGCCAGCAGTTTGGGCCAGGGCGGGGGTCTGGGGACCCAGTACTTC; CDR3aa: CASSLGQGGGLGTQYF
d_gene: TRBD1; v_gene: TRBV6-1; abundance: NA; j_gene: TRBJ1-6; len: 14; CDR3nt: TGTGCCAGCAGAGCGGACAGGGGGCATTCACCCCTCCACTTT; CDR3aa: CASRADRGHSPLHF
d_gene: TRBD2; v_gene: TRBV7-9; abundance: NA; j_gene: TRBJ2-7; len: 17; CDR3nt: TGTGCCAGCAGCTTAGGGGCCGGGACTAGCGGGAGGGTCGAGCAGTACTTC; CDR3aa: CASSLGAGTSGRVEQYF
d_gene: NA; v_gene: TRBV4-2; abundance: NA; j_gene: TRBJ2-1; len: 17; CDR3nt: TGTGCCAGCAGCCAAGATCTACTCGAGAGCTCCTACAATGAGCAGTTCTTC; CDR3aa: CASSQDLLESSYNEQFF